This TCR beta chain was identified during a study of T cell repertoires in cytomegalovirus infection. Study-level information: Both a matching HLA type and CMV infection were indicated by public TCR beta signatures. Findings and caveats of the study: The ex vivo response showed dominance by HLA-C-restricted CMV-specific TCR beta clonotypes. Frequencies of public TCR beta families were cumulated, and this identified carriers of CMV plus the relevant HLA.

On this clonotype itself: As yet, its antigen is unknown.

The CDR3 runs to 17 residues. The J segment lost 2 bases and the V segment lost 0 bases, leaving 6 bases of the junction unmatched. Each CDR3 protein gets one entry after TCRdb re-called the reads with MiXCR. The repertoire holds just over 300,000 distinct CDR3 sequences, 15% to 20% seen once, with around 12% in the top ten. Material: PBMCs. The V and J genes are TRBV12-3 or TRBV12-4 and TRBJ1-5; TRBD1 aligns across 8 bases. This sequence was found in a human donor in good health (CMV status not recorded). Some clones in this sample may be carry-over from other donors' samples. The CDR3 DNA follows: TGTGCCAGCAGTTTAGCGCTCGGGACAGGCGGCAATCAGCCCCAGCATTTT. It yields the protein CASSLALGTGGNQPQHF.